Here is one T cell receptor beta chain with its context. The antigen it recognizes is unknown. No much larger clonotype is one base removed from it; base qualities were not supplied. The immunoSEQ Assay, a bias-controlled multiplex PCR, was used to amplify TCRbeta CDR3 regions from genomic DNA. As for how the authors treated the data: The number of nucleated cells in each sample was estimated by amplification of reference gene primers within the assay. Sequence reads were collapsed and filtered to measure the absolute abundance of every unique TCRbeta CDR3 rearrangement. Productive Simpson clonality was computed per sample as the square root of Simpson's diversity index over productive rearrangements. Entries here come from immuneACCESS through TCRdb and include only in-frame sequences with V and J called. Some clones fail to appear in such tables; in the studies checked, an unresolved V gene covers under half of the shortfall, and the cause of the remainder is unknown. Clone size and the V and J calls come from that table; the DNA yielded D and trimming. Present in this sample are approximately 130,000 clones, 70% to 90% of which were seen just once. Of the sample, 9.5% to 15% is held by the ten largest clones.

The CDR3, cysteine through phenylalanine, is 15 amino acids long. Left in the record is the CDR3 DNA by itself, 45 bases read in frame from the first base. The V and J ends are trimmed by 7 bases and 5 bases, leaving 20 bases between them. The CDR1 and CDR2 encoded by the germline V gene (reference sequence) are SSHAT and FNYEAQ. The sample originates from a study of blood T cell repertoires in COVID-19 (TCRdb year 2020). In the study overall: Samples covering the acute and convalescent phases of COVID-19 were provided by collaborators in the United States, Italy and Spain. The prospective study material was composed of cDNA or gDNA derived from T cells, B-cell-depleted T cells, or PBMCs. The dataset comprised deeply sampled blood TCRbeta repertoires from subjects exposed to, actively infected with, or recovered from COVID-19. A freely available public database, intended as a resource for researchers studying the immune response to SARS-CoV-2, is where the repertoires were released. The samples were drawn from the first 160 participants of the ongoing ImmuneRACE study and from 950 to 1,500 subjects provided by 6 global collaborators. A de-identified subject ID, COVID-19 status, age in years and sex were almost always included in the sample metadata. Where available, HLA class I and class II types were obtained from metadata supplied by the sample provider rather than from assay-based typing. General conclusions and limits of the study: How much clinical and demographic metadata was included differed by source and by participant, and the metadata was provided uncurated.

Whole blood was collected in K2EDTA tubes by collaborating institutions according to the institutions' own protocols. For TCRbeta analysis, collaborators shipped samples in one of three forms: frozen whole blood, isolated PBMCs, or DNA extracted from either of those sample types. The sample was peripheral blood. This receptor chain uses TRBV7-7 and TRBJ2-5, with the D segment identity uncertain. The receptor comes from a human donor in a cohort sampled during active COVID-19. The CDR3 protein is CASTPSMGYGETQYF. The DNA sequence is TGTGCCAGCACCCCCTCCATGGGTTACGGGGAGACCCAGTACTTC.